Shown below are 30 T cell receptor beta chains from a single sample sequenced in a study of T cell responses to AZD1222 COVID-19 vaccine. Clones were read by immunoSEQ multiplex PCR, and TCRdb kept only the in-frame ones, dropping some. The data contain approximately 120,000 clones, over 75% of them singletons. The sample in question was peripheral blood, obtained on day 0 of AZD1222 vaccination. These receptors all come from an adult in good health.

The chain couples TRBV5-1 to TRBJ2-5; D possibly corresponds to TRBD2 (5 bases). This CDR3 is 16 amino acids long. Germline V CDR1 and CDR2: SGHRS, YFSETQ. Trimming removed 4 bases from V and 4 bases from J, with 20 bases in between. In nucleotides, the CDR3 is TGCGCCAGCAGCCATAGCGAGGTGGGAGTCGGAGAGACCCAGTACTTC. It specifies CASSHSEVGVGETQYF.

The chain recombines TRBV2 with TRBJ2-5, with TRBD2 matching over 10 bases. There are 16 residues in the CDR3. V dropped 2 bases and J dropped 5; count of bases not matched to a gene: 8. Germline CDR1 SNHLY, CDR2 FYNNEI. The CDR3, as DNA: TGTGCCAGCAGTGAACGCAGCGGGAGGGCCTACGAGACCCAGTACTTC. Translation gives CASSERSGRAYETQYF.

The genes are TRBV19 and TRBJ1-5; D unclear. V lost 3 bases to trimming and J lost 0 bases, with 9 bases between them. The germline gives CDR1 LNHDA, CDR2 SQIVND (reference sequence). The CDR3 totals 15 residues. CDR3 sequence reads: CASSMGAASNQPQHF. In DNA, the CDR3 is TGTGCCAGTAGTATGGGTGCCGCTAGCAATCAGCCCCAGCATTTT.

V and J are TRBV29-1 and TRBJ2-2; no reliable D call. The CDR3 extends over 13 amino acids. CDR1 is SQVTM, CDR2 ANQGSEA, per germline. The V end lost 4 bases, the J end lost 4 bases, and 10 bases lay between the germline ends. The CDR3 sequence: CSVGEISTGELFF. The CDR3 nucleotides are TGCAGCGTTGGTGAAATTTCCACCGGGGAGCTGTTTTTT.

The chain carries TRBV16 and TRBJ2-1; 8 positions match TRBD1. CDR3 length: 15 residues. Germline lookup yields CDR1 KGHSY and CDR2 FQNENV. V gave up 5 bases and J gave up 1 base; unmatched junction bases: 4. The DNA of the CDR3 is TGTGCCAGCAGCACAGGGGGGAGGTCCTACAATGAGCAGTTCTTC. This sequence encodes CASSTGGRSYNEQFF.

The chain's CDR3 is CASRRGRANTGELFF. CDR3 coding DNA: TGTGCCAGCAGACGGGGCAGGGCAAACACCGGGGAGCTGTTTTTT. This chain uses TRBV27 with TRBJ2-2, with D possibly called TRBD1 or TRBD2 (5 bases each). V was shortened by 6 bases and J by 2 bases, with 13 bases between the two germline ends. CDR3 length: 15 amino acids. The germline gives CDR1 MNHEY, CDR2 SMNVEV (reference sequence).

This clone has just a few counts. CDR3 loop: CASSQDRDQPQHF. The CDR3 nucleotides are TGTGCCAGCTCACAAGACAGGGATCAGCCCCAGCATTTT. The chain is built from TRBV18 and TRBJ1-5, with 7 bases aligning to TRBD1. Germline V gene sequence: CDR1 KGHSH, CDR2 LQKENI. The CDR3 runs 13 residues. V lost 4 bases and J lost 5; bases outside the gene matches: 2.

The V call is TRBV28, the J call TRBJ1-2, with D possibly TRBD1 on 6 matching bases. Trimming stripped 4 bases from V and 7 bases from J, with 25 bases between. Germline values: CDR1 MDHEN, CDR2 SYDVKM. The CDR3 has 17 amino acids. Here the CDR3 reads CASSCGVRGFLECGYTF. Written as DNA, the CDR3 is TGTGCCAGCAGTTGTGGCGTCAGGGGTTTCCTTGAGTGTGGCTACACCTTC.

The V call is TRBV11-2, the J call TRBJ2-7; D ambiguous. The CDR3 has 17 residues. The germline V and J ends were trimmed by 6 bases and 7 bases, with 28 bases remaining between them. In germline, CDR1 is SGHAT, CDR2 FQNNGV. Written as DNA, the CDR3 is TGTGCCAGCAGTCGTTCGCCCGACCCTACCCCCTCTAGGGAGCAGTACTTC. Translation gives CASSRSPDPTPSREQYF.

V gene TRBV11-2 combines with J gene TRBJ1-1, with D possibly being TRBD1 (6 bases). Trimming shortened V by 4 bases and J by 6 bases, and 12 bases separated the two germline ends. Germline V gene lookup returns CDR1 SGHAT and CDR2 FQNNGV. There are 13 residues in the CDR3. The CDR3 sequence is CASSSQGWSEAFF. Written as DNA, the CDR3 is TGTGCCAGCAGCTCTCAGGGGTGGTCTGAAGCTTTCTTT.

The V gene is TRBV11-2, the J gene TRBJ2-1; D may be TRBD2 (6 bases). CDR1 is SGHAT and CDR2 is FQNNGV in the germline V gene. Trimming pared 3 bases from V and 3 bases from J, leaving 6 bases between. The CDR3 runs 13 residues. The CDR3, as DNA: TGTGCCAGCAGCTTTAGCGGCTACAATGAGCAGTTCTTC. It codes for CASSFSGYNEQFF.

The V call is TRBV5-1, the J call TRBJ2-2; either TRBD1 or TRBD2 may fit D (5 bases each). V lost 7 bases, J lost 3 bases, and 13 bases lay in between. Germline values: CDR1 SGHRS, CDR2 YFSETQ. There are 14 residues in the CDR3. In DNA form, the CDR3 reads TGCGCCAGCCGTATCCAGGGAGACACCGGGGAGCTGTTTTTT. It yields the protein CASRIQGDTGELFF.

The J gene is TRBJ2-7, the V gene TRBV11-3; the D gene is possibly TRBD1 (6 bases). CDR3 length: 14 amino acids. V was clipped by 0 bases and J by 7 bases, with 13 bases between them. Germline V gene lookup returns CDR1 SGHNT and CDR2 YENEEA. The CDR3 here is CASSLEGRGEEQYF. For the CDR3, the DNA is TGTGCCAGCAGCTTAGAGGGCAGGGGAGAAGAGCAGTACTTC.

The chain is built from TRBV19 and TRBJ2-7; tentative D call: TRBD1 (6 bases). From germline, CDR1 is LNHDA and CDR2 SQIVND (reference sequence). This CDR3 spans 14 amino acids. The V gene lost 1 base and the J gene lost 1 base, with 8 bases spanning the gap. The CDR3 DNA is TGTGCCAGTAGTATAGGAGGACAGTCCTACGAGCAGTACTTC. This sequence encodes CASSIGGQSYEQYF. Full variable domain (outside the CDR3, taken from reference TRBV19 and TRBJ2-7): DGGITQSPKYLFRKEGQNVTLSCEQNLNHDAMYWYRQDPGQGLRLIYYSQIVNDFQKGDIAEGYSVSREKKESFPLTVTSAQKNPTAFYLCASSIGGQSYEQYFGPGTRLTVT.

The rearrangement joins TRBV24-1 to TRBJ2-1; no reliable D call. Germline CDR1 KGHDR, CDR2 SFDVKD. CDR3 length: 9 amino acids. Trimming removed 3 bases from V and 10 bases from J, with 0 bases in between. The DNA for the CDR3 is TGTGCCACCAGTGATGAGCAGTTCTTC. As protein: CATSDEQFF.

The chain couples TRBV18 to TRBJ1-2; 7 bases fit TRBD1. V trimming: 3 bases; J trimming: 0 bases; junction bases outside the gene matches: 7. The CDR3 runs 16 residues. Germline V gene sequence: CDR1 KGHSH, CDR2 LQKENI. The DNA for the CDR3 is TGTGCCAGCTCACCGGAGAGGGGGCGCACTAACTATGGCTACACCTTC. Protein product: CASSPERGRTNYGYTF.

The chain combines TRBV9 with TRBJ1-4, with unresolved D. V was pared by 0 bases and J by 6 bases, with 12 bases between. Looked up from germline, CDR1 is SGDLS and CDR2 is YYNGEE. The CDR3 totals 15 residues. CDR3 amino acids: CASSVATGAYEKLFF. In nucleotides, the CDR3 is TGTGCCAGCAGCGTAGCTACGGGAGCCTATGAAAAACTGTTTTTT. The full variable domain, its missing parts supplied by reference TRBV9 and TRBJ1-4, is DSGVTQTPKHLITATGQRVTLRCSPRSGDLSVYWYQQSLDQGLQFLIQYYNGEERAKGNILERFSAQQFPDLHSELNLSSLELGDSALYFCASSVATGAYEKLFFGSGTQLSVL.

The rearrangement joins TRBV19 to TRBJ2-7, with 9 bases matching TRBD2. CDR1 is LNHDA and CDR2 is SQIVND in the germline V gene (reference sequence). With 6 bases clipped from V and 3 bases from J, the junction kept 9 bases outside the gene matches. CDR3 length: 15 residues. The CDR3 region is CASSFSGSRSYEQYF. DNA for the CDR3: TGTGCCAGTAGCTTTAGCGGGAGTAGGAGCTACGAGCAGTACTTC.

The chain recombines TRBV10-3 with TRBJ1-5; 10 nucleotides agree with TRBD1. CDR1 and CDR2 (germline): ENHRY, SYGVKD. This CDR3 has 14 residues. Trimming removed 6 bases from V and 3 bases from J; junction bases left unmatched: 2. As DNA, the CDR3 is TGTGCCATCAGGGGGACAGGGGACAATCAGCCCCAGCATTTT. It is translated as CAIRGTGDNQPQHF.

The chain uses TRBV19 and TRBJ1-5; no definite D call. CDR1 and CDR2 (germline): LNHDA, SQIVND (reference sequence). V was clipped by 10 bases and J by 11 bases, with 12 bases between them. CDR3 length: 10 residues. This CDR3 is CATRLASQHF. Here the CDR3 DNA reads TGTGCCACCCGTCTAGCGTCCCAGCATTTT.

The chain combines TRBV6-5 with TRBJ1-1; possibly TRBD1 for D (5 bases). This CDR3 comprises 13 residues. The V and J ends lost 6 bases and 4 bases respectively, with 12 bases between them. Germline values: CDR1 MNHEY, CDR2 SVGAGI. This chain's CDR3 is CASRPTGGTEAFF. Here the CDR3 DNA reads TGTGCCAGCAGGCCGACGGGGGGCACTGAAGCTTTCTTT.

This clone has just one count. The chain is built from TRBV7-8 and TRBJ2-3, with 11 bases fitting TRBD2. The V and J ends lost 5 bases and 0 bases, in that order; junction bases with no gene match: 13. CDR3 length: 19 residues. Germline-derived CDR1 and CDR2 are SGHVS and FQNEAQ. The CDR3 here is CASSPSILAGVGSTDTQYF. The CDR3 DNA is TGTGCCAGCAGCCCTTCCATACTAGCGGGAGTAGGGAGCACAGATACGCAGTATTTT.

The chain employs TRBV5-1 and TRBJ2-7; possibly TRBD1 for D (6 bases). V shed 4 bases and J shed 4 bases, with 9 bases lying between them. The CDR3 has 12 residues. CDR1 and CDR2 (germline): SGHRS, YFSETQ. CDR3 nucleotides: TGCGCCAGCAGCCGGGACACTTACGAGCAGTACTTC. This codes for CASSRDTYEQYF.

The chain has TRBV28 and TRBJ2-2; 7 nucleotides line up with TRBD1. V shed 3 bases and J 1 base; nucleotides not matched to a gene: 8. CDR3 length: 17 amino acids. The germline V gene has CDR1 MDHEN and CDR2 SYDVKM. The CDR3 nucleotides read TGTGCCAGCAGTTTGTCACAGGGGCCTCTGAACACCGGGGAGCTGTTTTTT. Translation: CASSLSQGPLNTGELFF.

The chain joins TRBV27 to TRBJ1-2; 7 bases are a match to TRBD1. V shed 6 bases, J shed 0 bases, and the junction held 7 bases outside the gene matches. CDR1 MNHEY and CDR2 SMNVEV come from the germline V gene (reference sequence). The CDR3 has 15 residues. The CDR3 is CASRPGQTSNYGYTF. The CDR3 nucleotides are TGTGCCAGCAGGCCGGGACAGACTTCTAACTATGGCTACACCTTC.

This clone has a single count. The rearrangement links TRBV13 to TRBJ1-1, with D unresolved. Germline V lookup: CDR1 PRHDT, CDR2 FYEKMQ (reference sequence). V dropped 4 bases and J dropped 1 base, with 7 bases sitting between them. The CDR3 is made up of 13 amino acids. CDR3 sequence (DNA): TGTGCCAGCAGCTATACACGGAACACTGAAGCTTTCTTT. Its protein is CASSYTRNTEAFF.

The rearrangement uses TRBV7-6 and TRBJ2-5, with unresolved D. The V end was cut by 3 bases, the J end by 2 bases, with 7 bases between. The germline gives CDR1 SGHVS, CDR2 FNYEAQ. The CDR3 loop spans 13 amino acids. CDR3 residues: CASSFTEQETQYF. CDR3 nucleotide sequence: TGTGCCAGCAGCTTTACAGAGCAAGAGACCCAGTACTTC.

This clone appeared a single time. V and J are TRBV5-1 and TRBJ2-2; 15 positions agree with TRBD2. This CDR3 is 16 amino acids long. The V gene end was trimmed by 4 bases and the J gene end by 5 bases; junction bases not matched to a gene: 3. Germline CDR1 is SGHRS and CDR2 is YFSETQ. The CDR3 is CASSGTSGRSTGELFF. For the CDR3, the DNA is TGCGCCAGCAGCGGGACTAGCGGGAGGAGTACCGGGGAGCTGTTTTTT.

In its sample, this clone was seen once. The genes are TRBV6-2 or TRBV6-3 and TRBJ1-1; maybe TRBD1 (5 bases). The germline CDR1 and CDR2 sequences are MNHEY and SVGEGT. Trimming left V 2 bases short and J 1 base short, with 8 bases between. There are 14 residues in the CDR3. DNA of the CDR3: TGTGCCAGCAGTTACACCACAGGGAACACTGAAGCTTTCTTT. It codes for CASSYTTGNTEAFF.

V usage is TRBV4-3 and J usage is TRBJ2-1; perhaps TRBD2 as D (5 bases). This CDR3 has 16 amino acids. The V gene lost 0 bases and the J gene lost 3 bases, with 12 bases spanning the gap. CDR1 and CDR2 (germline): LGHNA, YSLEER. The CDR3 DNA reads TGCGCCAGCAGCCAAGATCAGAACGGAGGCTACAATGAGCAGTTCTTC. Encoded protein: CASSQDQNGGYNEQFF.